This entry lists 22 T cell receptor beta chains sequenced from one sample in a study of cytomegalovirus exposure and HLA in healthy donors (dated by TCRdb to 2017 to 2019). To prepare the library, the immunoSEQ multiplex PCR assay was applied. Not all clones reach the TCRdb copy of this immuneACCESS table, which keeps in-frame sequences only. Checked studies attribute under half of the gap to unresolved V genes and leave the rest unexplained. The sample table contains a few hundred thousand clones; only one count was recorded for almost 90% of them. The ten top clones hold about 0.36% of the sample. Sequencing input: PBMCs. These receptors were taken from a woman aged 18 to 35 in good health and CMV-seronegative.

V usage is TRBV6-5 and J usage is TRBJ2-7; 12 positions match TRBD1. The trim removed 8 bases at V and 6 bases at J, leaving 11 bases unmatched. The CDR3 totals 15 residues. Germline CDR1 and CDR2: MNHEY and SVGAGI. The CDR3, as DNA: TGTGCCAGCTCTGACGGGACAGGGGGCGGGTCCGAGCAGTACTTC. Translating gives CASSDGTGGGSEQYF.

The chain employs TRBV10-3 and TRBJ1-1, with D unclear. The CDR3 has 12 amino acids. The germline gives CDR1 ENHRY, CDR2 SYGVKD. Trimming took 6 bases from V and 4 from J, leaving 9 bases between them. The CDR3 coding sequence is TGTGCCATCAGCGGGGAGGGCACTGAAGCTTTCTTT. This sequence encodes CAISGEGTEAFF.

V gene TRBV7-8 combines with J gene TRBJ2-2; the D gene is possibly TRBD1 (5 bases). V dropped 7 bases and J dropped 5 bases, with 14 bases sitting between them. This CDR3 contains 14 residues. CDR1 is SGHVS, CDR2 FQNEAQ, per germline. The CDR3, as DNA: TGTGCCAGCACTTGGGGCGTTCGGACCGGGGAGCTGTTTTTT. Translating it yields CASTWGVRTGELFF. The full variable domain, completed using reference TRBV7-8 and TRBJ2-2, is GAGVSQSPRYKVAKRGQDVALRCDPISGHVSLFWYQQALGQGPEFLTYFQNEAQLDKSGLPSDRFFAERPEGSVSTLKIQRTQQEDSAVYLCASTWGVRTGELFFGEGSRLTVL.

The rearrangement joins TRBV28 to TRBJ1-1; tentative D call: TRBD1 (5 bases). Germline V gene lookup returns CDR1 MDHEN and CDR2 SYDVKM. The V gene lost 0 bases and the J gene lost 1 base, with 15 bases spanning the gap. The CDR3 spans 17 residues. The CDR3 reads CASSLWGGGPQNTEAFF. The CDR3 DNA reads as TGTGCCAGCAGTTTATGGGGGGGAGGGCCGCAGAACACTGAAGCTTTCTTT.

The J gene is TRBJ1-2, the V gene TRBV30; D perhaps matches TRBD1 (5 bases). The CDR3 extends over 14 amino acids. The germline V gene encodes CDR1 GTSNPN and CDR2 SVGIG (reference sequence). Trimming removed 3 bases from V and 4 bases from J, with 15 bases in between. The CDR3 coding sequence is TGTGCCTGGAGGTTACCAGGGAATTTCTATGGCTACACCTTC. The encoded protein is CAWRLPGNFYGYTF.

The rearrangement links TRBV7-8 to TRBJ2-7; D not certain. Germline assignment: CDR1 SGHVS and CDR2 FQNEAQ. CDR3 length: 13 residues. Trimming removed 5 bases at V and 2 bases at J, with 10 bases between. The CDR3 loop is CASSVGGTYEQYF. CDR3 nucleotide sequence: TGTGCCAGCAGCGTTGGCGGTACCTACGAGCAGTACTTC.

The V gene is TRBV2, the J gene TRBJ2-4, with 7 bases lining up with TRBD2. The CDR3 spans 16 residues. The germline CDR1 and CDR2 sequences are SNHLY and FYNNEI. V dropped 1 base and J dropped 2; count of bases not matched to a gene: 5. The CDR3 region is CASSEVGGLSKNIQYF. CDR3 DNA: TGTGCCAGCAGTGAAGTCGGGGGGTTATCCAAAAACATTCAGTACTTC.

The chain links TRBV27 to TRBJ2-3; the match to TRBD2 covers 8 bases. The germline V gene encodes CDR1 MNHEY and CDR2 SMNVEV (reference sequence). The CDR3 consists of 16 residues. Trimming cost V 6 bases and J 4 bases; bases outside gene matches: 12. The DNA for the CDR3 is TGTGCCAGCAGGGCTTGGGACGGGGGGGCCGCAGATACGCAGTATTTT. Translation gives CASRAWDGGAADTQYF.

This chain uses TRBV5-1 with TRBJ2-3; D is unresolved. Germline V gene sequence: CDR1 SGHRS, CDR2 YFSETQ. V dropped 0 bases and J dropped 5 bases, with 4 bases sitting between them. The CDR3 runs to 12 residues. The CDR3 DNA sequence: TGCGCCAGCAGCTTGGCGGGAGATACGCAGTATTTT. This gives the protein CASSLAGDTQYF.

For the CDR3, the DNA is TGTGCCAGCAGCCCCACTAGCGGACCCCGCTCCTACAATGAGCAGTTCTTC. Protein: CASSPTSGPRSYNEQFF. The rearrangement uses TRBV7-9 and TRBJ2-1; TRBD2 agrees at 8 bases. This CDR3 has 17 amino acids. Germline trimming cut 5 bases from V and 0 bases from J; bases unmatched to any gene: 9. Germline V gene sequence: CDR1 SEHNR, CDR2 FQNEAQ (reference sequence).

V and J are TRBV4-1 and TRBJ2-2, with 9 bases matching TRBD2. J was trimmed by 5 bases and V by 3 bases; bases with no gene match: 4. CDR1 is MGHRA, CDR2 YSYEKL, per germline. This CDR3 is built from 15 residues. In DNA form, the CDR3 reads TGCGCCAGCAGCCATCGGCTAGCGGGGACCGGGGAGCTGTTTTTT. Protein sequence: CASSHRLAGTGELFF.

The chain is built from TRBV15 and TRBJ2-1; 7 bases agree with TRBD2. The ends lost 0 bases at V and 10 bases at J; junction bases unmatched: 9. Germline V gene data show CDR1 as LNHNV and CDR2 as YYDKDF (reference sequence). This CDR3 is 15 amino acids long. CDR3 in DNA: TGTGCCACCAGCAGAGAAGGGTTCGGGGGGAGGGAGCAGTTCTTC. It is translated as CATSREGFGGREQFF.

The gene calls are TRBV7-2 and TRBJ1-5; the match to TRBD1 covers 8 bases. This CDR3 is built from 17 residues. Per germline, CDR1 SGHTA and CDR2 FQGNSA. V lost 4 bases to trimming and J lost 7 bases; unmatched junction nucleotides: 15. The CDR3 coding sequence is TGTGCCAGCAGCTCTGACCGTCCAGGGGGCCAGGGGCAGCCCCAGCATTTT. Its translation is CASSSDRPGGQGQPQHF.

The CDR3 reads CASSGLGGSYNSPLHF. CDR3 DNA: TGCGCCAGCAGCGGTCTCGGGGGCTCCTATAATTCACCCCTCCACTTT. V usage is TRBV5-1 and J usage is TRBJ1-6; TRBD1 is a possible D gene (5 bases). CDR1 is SGHRS and CDR2 is YFSETQ in the germline V gene. This CDR3 comprises 16 residues. V lost 4 bases to trimming and J lost 0 bases, with 11 bases between them.

The J gene is TRBJ2-1, the V gene TRBV4-1, with 9 nucleotides matching TRBD1. CDR1 is MGHRA, CDR2 YSYEKL, per germline. With V trimmed by 0 bases and J by 8 bases, 8 bases remained unmatched. CDR3 length: 16 residues. The DNA for the CDR3 is TGCGCCAGCAGCCAAGATACTACAGGGGGCGCGTATGAGCAGTTCTTC. Protein: CASSQDTTGGAYEQFF.

CDR3 amino acids: CASSLWAGYATEAFF. For the CDR3, the DNA is TGTGCCAGCAGTTTATGGGCAGGGTATGCCACTGAAGCTTTCTTT. The chain uses TRBV28 and TRBJ1-1, with a tentative D call TRBD1 (5 bases). Trimming removed 0 bases from V and 4 bases from J, with 12 bases in between. The CDR3 runs to 15 residues. Germline values: CDR1 MDHEN, CDR2 SYDVKM.

The chain employs TRBV7-9 and TRBJ1-1; perhaps TRBD1 as D (5 bases). This CDR3 comprises 16 residues. Germline V gene sequence: CDR1 SEHNR, CDR2 FQNEAQ (reference sequence). The V gene lost 5 bases and the J gene lost 6 bases, with 22 bases spanning the gap. The CDR3 nucleotides read TGTGCCAGCAGCACATCCGGGACTGGGGCCAGTCCTGAAGCTTTCTTT. It is translated as CASSTSGTGASPEAFF.

The chain recombines TRBV2 with TRBJ1-5; no clear D. The CDR3 extends over 15 amino acids. The V gene's germline CDR1 is SNHLY and CDR2 FYNNEI. V shed 7 bases and J shed 0 bases, with 13 bases lying between them. Here the CDR3 DNA reads TGTGCCAGCACTAGAGAGGGTTATAGCAATCAGCCCCAGCATTTT. Its protein is CASTREGYSNQPQHF.

J is TRBJ2-3 and V is TRBV10-3; 10 nucleotides agree with TRBD2. Germline CDR1 and CDR2: ENHRY and SYGVKD. J lost 2 bases, V lost 6 bases, and 5 bases had no gene match. This CDR3 spans 15 amino acids. CDR3 amino acids: CAIRTLAGTTDTQYF. The DNA of the CDR3 is TGTGCCATCAGGACACTAGCGGGGACCACAGATACGCAGTATTTT.

The V and J genes are TRBV6-1 and TRBJ2-3; tentative D call: TRBD1 (7 bases). CDR1 is MNHNS and CDR2 is SASEGT in the germline V gene. V was clipped by 8 bases and J by 0 bases, with 12 bases between them. CDR3 length: 14 residues. The DNA of the CDR3 is TGTGCCAGCTCGGCAGGGGGGAGCACAGATACGCAGTATTTT. This sequence encodes CASSAGGSTDTQYF.

The J gene is TRBJ2-4, the V gene TRBV7-9, with TRBD2 identical over 8 bases. The ends lost 4 bases at V and 0 bases at J; junction bases unmatched: 8. CDR1 SEHNR and CDR2 FQNEAQ come from the germline V gene (reference sequence). The CDR3 sequence is 17 residues long. The DNA of the CDR3 is TGTGCCAGCAGCTCCCTTGGCGGGGGGCTAGCCAAAAACATTCAGTACTTC. This encodes CASSSLGGGLAKNIQYF.

The chain employs TRBV15 and TRBJ1-1; D ambiguous. Per the germline V gene, CDR1 is LNHNV and CDR2 is YYDKDF (reference sequence). The V gene lost 0 bases and the J gene lost 1 base, with 3 bases spanning the gap. The CDR3 has 13 amino acids. The CDR3 DNA is TGTGCCACCAGCAGAGACGGGAACACTGAAGCTTTCTTT. Translation gives CATSRDGNTEAFF.